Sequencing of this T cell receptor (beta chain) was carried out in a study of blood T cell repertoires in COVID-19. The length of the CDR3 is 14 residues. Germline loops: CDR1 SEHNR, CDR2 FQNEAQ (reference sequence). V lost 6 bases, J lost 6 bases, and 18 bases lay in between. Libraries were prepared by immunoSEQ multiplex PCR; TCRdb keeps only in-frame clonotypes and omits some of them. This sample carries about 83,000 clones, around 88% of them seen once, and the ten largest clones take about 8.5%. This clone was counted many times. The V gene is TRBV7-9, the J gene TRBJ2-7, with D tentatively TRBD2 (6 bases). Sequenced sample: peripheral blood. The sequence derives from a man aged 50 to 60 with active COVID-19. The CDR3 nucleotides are TGTGCCAGCAGAGTCGTAACTGGAGCGGGCGAGCAGTACTTC. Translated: CASRVVTGAGEQYF. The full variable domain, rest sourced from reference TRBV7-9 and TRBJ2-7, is DTGVSQNPRHKITKRGQNVTFRCDPISEHNRLYWYRQTLGQGPEFLTYFQNEAQLEKSRLLSDRFSAERPKGSFSTLEIQRTEQGDSAMYLCASRVVTGAGEQYFGPGTRLTVT.